Sequencing of this T cell receptor (beta chain) was carried out in a study of blood T cells in healthy people across ages. Together with a sample-barcoded 5' primer, a J-beta primer mix was included in a second PCR lasting about 6 to 11 cycles. MiXCR, applied by TCRdb to the 5' RACE reads, yields one record per CDR3 protein. Altogether around 2 million distinct CDR3 sequences are present, 30% to 40% being singletons, with the ten largest covering about 21%. There are 14 residues in the CDR3. V gave up 1 base and J gave up 12 bases, with 16 bases separating them. Germline V gene sequence: CDR1 SGHTA, CDR2 FQGNSA.

The chain links TRBV7-2 to TRBJ2-1; D is uncertain. The sequenced material came from blood. The receptor comes from a human donor in good health. The CDR3 sequence: CASSLDPVRAPQFF. CDR3 in DNA: TGTGCCAGCAGCTTAGACCCCGTTAGGGCCCCGCAGTTCTTC.